This T cell receptor beta chain was recorded in a study of shared clonotypes between healthy human individuals. Germline CDR1 and CDR2: SEHNR and FQNEAQ (reference sequence). The V end lost 0 bases, the J end lost 4 bases, and 4 bases lay between the germline ends. The CDR3 extends over 13 amino acids. Only CD45RO-negative cells positively selected for CCR7 counted as naive CD8 cells, so terminally differentiated effector memory CD45RA+ cells were excluded. Assay used: immunoSEQ multiplex PCR; TCRdb lists only in-frame clones, some missing. The sample lists approximately 2,200,000 clones, under 95% occurring once.

The sequenced sample consisted of naive CD8+ T cells from PBMCs. This chain uses TRBV7-9 with TRBJ2-4; D not resolved. The TCR originated in a man younger than 30 in good health. Some clones in this sample may be carry-over from other donors' samples. The CDR3 sequence is CASSLAGKNIQYF. DNA for the CDR3: TGTGCCAGCAGCTTAGCAGGGAAAAACATTCAGTACTTC.